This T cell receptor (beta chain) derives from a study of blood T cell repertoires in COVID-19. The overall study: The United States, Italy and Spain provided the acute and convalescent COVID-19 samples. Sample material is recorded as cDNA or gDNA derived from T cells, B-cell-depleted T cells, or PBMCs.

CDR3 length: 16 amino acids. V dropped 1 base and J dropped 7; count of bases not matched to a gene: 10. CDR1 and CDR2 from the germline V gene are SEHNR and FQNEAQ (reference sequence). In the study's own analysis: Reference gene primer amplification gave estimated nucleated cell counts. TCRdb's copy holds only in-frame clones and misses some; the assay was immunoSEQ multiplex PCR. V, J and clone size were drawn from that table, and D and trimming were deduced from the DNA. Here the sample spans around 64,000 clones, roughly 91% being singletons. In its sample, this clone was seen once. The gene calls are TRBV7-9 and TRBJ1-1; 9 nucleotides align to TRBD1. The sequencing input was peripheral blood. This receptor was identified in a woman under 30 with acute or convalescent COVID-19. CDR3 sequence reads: CASSLVGTGSRDEAFF. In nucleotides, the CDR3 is TGTGCCAGCAGCTTAGTTGGGACAGGGTCGCGCGATGAAGCTTTCTTT.